This TCR beta chain was observed in a study of shared clonotypes between healthy human individuals. CD45RO-negative, CCR7-selected cells formed the naive CD8 fraction, which excluded terminally differentiated effector memory CD45RA+ cells. The CDR3 runs to 16 residues. The junction had 10 bases not matched to a gene; V was cut back by 5 bases and J by 4 bases. Germline V gene lookup returns CDR1 SGHAT and CDR2 FQNNGV. The data were produced by immunoSEQ multiplex PCR, yet TCRdb's version contains in-frame clones alone and is incomplete. The sample includes approximately 810,000 clones, around 92% seen only once; the top ten take more than 20%.

This receptor was obtained from a man aged 30 to 39 in good health. This rearrangement joins TRBV11-2 to TRBJ1-1, with TRBD1 identical over 10 bases. Sequencing was carried out using naive CD8+ T cells sorted from blood. Here the CDR3 reads CASSPRTGGGVTEAFF. Written as DNA, the CDR3 is TGTGCCAGCAGCCCCCGGACAGGGGGGGGTGTCACTGAAGCTTTCTTT.